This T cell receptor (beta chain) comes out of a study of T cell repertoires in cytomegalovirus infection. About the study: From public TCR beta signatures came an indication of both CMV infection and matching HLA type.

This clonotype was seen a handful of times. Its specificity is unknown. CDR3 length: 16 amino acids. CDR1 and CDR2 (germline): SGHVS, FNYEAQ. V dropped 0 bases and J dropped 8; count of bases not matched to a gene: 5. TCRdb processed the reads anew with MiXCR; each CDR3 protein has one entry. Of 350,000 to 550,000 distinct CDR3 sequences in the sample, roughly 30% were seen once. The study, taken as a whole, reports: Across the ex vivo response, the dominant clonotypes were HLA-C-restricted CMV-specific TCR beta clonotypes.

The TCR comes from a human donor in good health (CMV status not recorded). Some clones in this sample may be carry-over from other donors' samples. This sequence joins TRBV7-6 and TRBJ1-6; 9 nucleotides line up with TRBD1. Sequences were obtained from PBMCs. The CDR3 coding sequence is TGTGCCAGCAGCTTAGCTTCCCGGACAGGGGATTCACCCCTCCACTTT. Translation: CASSLASRTGDSPLHF.